These 2 T cell receptor beta chains came from one sample sequenced in a study of human T cells and chemical hapten exposure. Via MiXCR, TCRdb re-called the RACE reads, giving one row per CDR3 protein. The table has tens of thousands of distinct CDR3 sequences, 9% to 12% seen once. Stated time point: patch test 2, 6 weeks after DPC sensitization. Treatment noted: therapeutic diphenylcyclopropenone sensitization with weekly scalp DPC. Specimen: whole blood, collected in connection with sensitization to the hapten diphenylcyclopropenone (DPC). All receptors derive from a woman between 50 and 59 years old with alopecia areata. Some clones in this sample may be carry-over from other donors' samples.

This clonotype was picked up many times. V usage is TRBV11-2 and J usage is TRBJ1-2, with a weak D call TRBD1 (5 bases). Germline CDR1 is SGHAT and CDR2 is FQNNGV. CDR3 length: 15 amino acids. V gave up 8 bases and J gave up 8 bases, with 24 bases separating them. As DNA, the CDR3 is TGTGCCAGCCGGAGGGCCAGCGACAGCCCTAAAGGCTACACCTTC. Translating gives CASRRASDSPKGYTF.

This clonotype came up a few times. The V and J genes are TRBV10-3 and TRBJ1-4, with D unresolved. Between the trimmed V and J ends, which lost 5 bases and 3 bases, there was a span of 16 bases. There are 16 residues in the CDR3. Germline V gives CDR1 ENHRY, CDR2 SYGVKD. CDR3 protein: CAISPQLRAANEKLFF. The CDR3 nucleotides are TGTGCCATCAGTCCCCAACTTCGGGCTGCTAATGAAAAACTGTTTTTT.